The 3 T cell receptor beta chains below come from one sample, sequenced in a study of OX40 agonist ivuxolimab in advanced cancers. The assay was immunoSEQ multiplex PCR, and TCRdb's table has in-frame clones only and misses some. The sample lists about 45,000 clones, over 80% occurring once. Source: CD4+ or CD8+ T cells sorted from blood, taken in a trial of the OX40 agonist ivuxolimab. All receptors derive from an adult with an advanced solid tumor such as melanoma, head and neck, liver or kidney cancer.

The rearrangement uses TRBV5-4 and TRBJ2-2; unclear D gene. The CDR3 contains 13 residues. CDR1 SGHNT and CDR2 YYREEE come from the germline V gene (reference sequence). V shed 3 bases and J shed 5 bases, with 8 bases lying between them. The CDR3 nucleotides read TGTGCCAGCAGCTCGTCAATAACCGGGGAGCTGTTTTTT. This encodes CASSSSITGELFF.

The chain links TRBV5-4 to TRBJ2-3, with D perhaps given as TRBD1 or TRBD2 (6 bases each). This CDR3 has 16 residues. Trimming removed 0 bases at V and 1 base at J, with 12 bases between. CDR1 is SGHNT and CDR2 is YYREEE in the germline V gene (reference sequence). CDR3 DNA sequence: TGTGCCAGCAGCTTGGGGGGGGCGGGACGCACAGATACGCAGTATTTT. Protein sequence: CASSLGGAGRTDTQYF.

V usage is TRBV30 and J usage is TRBJ1-2; 8 nucleotides line up with TRBD1. There are 12 residues in the CDR3. Germline V gene data show CDR1 as GTSNPN and CDR2 as SVGIG (reference sequence). The J segment lost 8 bases and the V segment lost 4 bases, leaving 6 bases of the junction unmatched. The CDR3 spells CAWTTGGGGYTF. Here the CDR3 DNA reads TGTGCCTGGACAACAGGGGGTGGGGGCTACACCTTC.